The clone carrying this T cell receptor beta chain was seen a handful of times. CDR3 length: 17 residues. The trim removed 2 bases at V and 7 bases at J, leaving 14 bases unmatched. From germline, CDR1 is SGHDN and CDR2 FVKESK. This record belongs to a study of regulatory T cells in long-lasting Graves disease. Time point of the sample: newly diagnosed GD, antithyroid drugs for less than 3 months. There was RNA extracted from PBMCs, and the TCR library was made from it. An endocrinology department in Xi'an, China, recruited the patients. Arm-PCR of CDR3 regions and iRepertoire HTBI primers were used to build TCR beta libraries. In TCRdb, the multiplex PCR reads were re-called with MiXCR into one record per CDR3 protein. The table records 400,000 to 500,000 distinct CDR3 sequences, over 15% of them present only once. This sample was also put to use in a study of T cells in Graves' hyperthyroidism and ophthalmopathy.

J is TRBJ2-1 and V is TRBV14, with TRBD1 identical over 7 bases. This sequence originates from a woman aged 18-35 years with Graves disease. The material sequenced was peripheral blood mononuclear cells (PBMCs), taken at new diagnosis, from a patient treated with antithyroid drugs. This CDR3 is CASSQNQPPLGQNEQFF. The DNA for the CDR3 is TGTGCCAGCAGCCAAAACCAACCCCCCTTGGGACAGAATGAGCAGTTCTTC.